This TCR beta chain is from a study of early T cells in non-severe SARS-CoV-2 infection (dated by TCRdb to the early 2020s). With regard to the full study: Because TCR sequencing relied on bulk RNA taken from unsorted whole blood, pairing of alpha and beta chains was not possible.

There are 18 amino acids in the CDR3, from cysteine to phenylalanine inclusive. The only DNA kept is the CDR3, 54 bases in frame from the first base. CDR1 LNHNV and CDR2 YYDKDF were looked up in the germline V gene (reference sequence). A distance of 22 bases separates the germline ends of V and J, which lose 2 bases and 5 bases respectively. As to this clonotype: Its antigen specificity is not known. The sample holds no much larger clone one base away, and base qualities are not on file.

Libraries were prepared through 5' RACE. Sequencing instrument: NextSeq 500. Unique molecular identifiers were attached to individual cDNA molecules in the TCR library protocol so that sequencing error and PCR bias could be corrected. Both TCR alpha and beta chains were sequenced, and tight co-correlation was observed between alpha and beta sequence abundances in each sample. As for how the authors treated the data: Decombinator V4 was used to annotate the V gene, J gene and CDR3 of the TCR sequences. Expanded TCRs were defined as changing significantly between any two time points under a Poisson model with p below 0.0001. TCR abundances were normalised to the total number of TCRs sequenced per sample and were expressed as counts per million. MAIT TCRs were defined by TRAV1-2 paired with TRAJ12, TRAJ20 or TRAJ33, and iNKT TCRs by TRAV10 paired with TRAJ18. VDJdb, accessed 1 November 2021, was searched for CMV, EBV and SARS-CoV-2 annotated TCRs, excluding TCRs annotated for multiple antigens. TCRdb ran its own pipeline on the public reads, namely fastp trimming at Q25 and MiXCR clone calling, and kept in-frame beta chains. Merged by CDR3 protein, the rows form single entries marked with the most common genes and DNA. The V and J calls were determined by TCRdb, not by the authors. This sample is represented by about 33,000 distinct CDR3 sequences; about 4.7% of them were singletons. The ten top clones hold roughly 13% of the sample.

The study was a case-control design nested within a healthcare worker cohort in London, UK, with weekly nasopharyngeal swab PCR tests and blood sampling. Between 23 and 31 March 2020, the week of the UK lockdown, healthcare workers were enrolled and then followed up weekly for as long as 16 weeks. Study-wide conclusions, independent of this receptor: VDJdb matching was skewed toward anti-spike CD8 responses and likely underestimated virus-specific expansions, missing private and CD4 specificities.

The TCR was taken from an adult who was a healthcare worker with PCR-confirmed SARS-CoV-2 infection or an uninfected control (not recorded which). Sequenced sample: whole blood. Recombination joined TRBV15 with TRBJ2-1; the D region possibly corresponds to TRBD1 (5 bases align). For the CDR3, the sequence is CATSRPKTLRATNNEQFF. The nucleotides are TGTGCCACCAGCAGACCTAAGACCCTCAGGGCAACCAACAATGAGCAGTTCTTC. The full variable domain, with segments outside the CDR3 supplied by the reference TRBV15 and TRBJ2-1 proteins, appears as DAMVIQNPRYQVTQFGKPVTLSCSQTLNHNVMYWYQQKSSQAPKLLFHYYDKDFNNEADTPDNFQSRRPNTSFCFLDIRSPGLGDTAMYLCATSRPKTLRATNNEQFFGPGTRLTVL.